The rows below give T cell receptor beta chains drawn from one sample of a study of T cells in Graves' hyperthyroidism and ophthalmopathy. TCRdb redid the calling of the multiplex PCR reads with MiXCR, one entry per CDR3 protein. The table shows 500,000 to 600,000 distinct CDR3 sequences, with about half occurring only once. Sequences were obtained from peripheral blood or thyroid tissue (not recorded which). All receptors derive from an adult woman with Graves' disease, either hyperthyroidism or ophthalmopathy (not recorded which). The CDR3 runs from the conserved cysteine through the conserved F or W. A D gene is named only where the DNA matches it firmly. Clone size is stated in some rows and not others, as once, few, many or a class when expanded.

abundance	v_gene	d_gene	j_gene	CDR3nt	CDR3aa
few	TRBV2	TRBD2	TRBJ2-1	TGTGCCAGCAGGTTCTGGGCGGGAGGGCCAGGCAATGAGCAGTTCTTC	CASRFWAGGPGNEQFF
.	TRBV2	.	TRBJ1-2	TGTGCCAGCAGCGACTTGGGAGGGTATGGCTACACCTTC	CASSDLGGYGYTF
many	TRBV4-1	.	TRBJ2-5	TGCGCCAGCAGCCAAGTGCGAGTGCTACAAGAGACCCAGTACTTC	CASSQVRVLQETQYF
.	TRBV5-1	.	TRBJ2-5	TGCGCCAGCAGCTTGGGGGGACTTTTCCTTCAAAAGACCCAGTACTTC	CASSLGGLFLQKTQYF
.	TRBV18	TRBD1	TRBJ1-2	TGTGCCAGCTCACCGGACAGGAATGGCTACACCTTC	CASSPDRNGYTF
many	TRBV7-8	.	TRBJ2-5	TGTGCCAGCAGCTTACCGTGGGCCGGGGAGACCCAGTACTTC	CASSLPWAGETQYF
few	TRBV10-1	.	TRBJ2-2	TGCGCCAGCTTGGCGACGGTACTTATGAACACCGGGGAGCTGTTTTTT	CASLATVLMNTGELFF
.	TRBV7-6	.	TRBJ1-3	TGTGCCAGCAGCTTAGTACTTGGAAACGCCATATATTTT	CASSLVLGNAIYF
.	TRBV9	.	TRBJ1-2	TGTGCCAGCAGCTCCGGACACACAACCTATGGCTACACCTTC	CASSSGHTTYGYTF
.	TRBV29-1	.	TRBJ2-6	TGCAGCGTAGTCGACAGCTCTGGGGCCAACGTCCTGACTTTC	CSVVDSSGANVLTF
many	TRBV7-9	.	TRBJ2-5	TGTGCCAGCAGCTTCGGGTTAGCGGCAGAGACCCAGTACTTC	CASSFGLAAETQYF
.	TRBV12-3/TRBV12-4	.	TRBJ1-2	TGTGCCAGCACGCGAACAGGGACTAACTATGGCTACACCTTC	CASTRTGTNYGYTF
once	TRBV5-4	TRBD1	TRBJ1-2	TGTGCCAGCAGCTCACACACAGGGGCCGATAGCTATGGCTACACCTTC	CASSSHTGADSYGYTF
.	TRBV29-1	.	TRBJ1-2	TGCAGCGTAGAGATAGCGAGTCATGGCTACACCTTC	CSVEIASHGYTF
.	TRBV6-5	.	TRBJ1-2	TGTGCCAGCAGCATCAACCAGGCGGATGGAAACACCTTC	CASSINQADGNTF
.	TRBV7-2	.	TRBJ1-1	TGTGCCAGCAGCTTTTATGGTTCGGGTTGGGAAGCTTTCTTT	CASSFYGSGWEAFF
many	TRBV20-1	.	TRBJ2-7	TGCAGTGCTCTGATGGGGGCAGAGTTAGACGAGCAGTACTTC	CSALMGAELDEQYF
many	TRBV25-1	.	TRBJ2-7	TGTGCCAGCAGTGAAACACCCGCCTACGAGCAGTACTTC	CASSETPAYEQYF
many	TRBV6-5	TRBD1	TRBJ1-1	TGTGCCAGCAGTCCTCTCCGCCTCGACAGGGTGCGGACTGAAGCTTTCTTT	CASSPLRLDRVRTEAFF
.	TRBV7-3	.	TRBJ1-3	TGTGCCAGCAGCCAGATGCCGACTAGCGGTAGCACCATATATTTT	CASSQMPTSGSTIYF
many	TRBV10-2	.	TRBJ1-4	TGCGCCAGCAGTGAAAATCCGTCCGCAACTAATGAAAAACTGTTTTTT	CASSENPSATNEKLFF
.	TRBV7-9	TRBD1	TRBJ2-7	TGTGCCAGCAGTGCTAGGGACAGCTCCTACGAGCAGTACTTC	CASSARDSSYEQYF
.	TRBV10-3	.	TRBJ2-2	TGTGCCAGCAGAGACCGGGACGGCACCGGGGAGCTGTTTTTT	CASRDRDGTGELFF
many	TRBV6-5	.	TRBJ1-2	TGTGCCAGCAGACGAGACAGCTTCTATGGCTACACCTTC	CASRRDSFYGYTF
.	TRBV28	TRBD1	TRBJ1-6	TGTGCCAGCAGTGATTGGACAGGATCTGATAATTCACCCCTCCACTTT	CASSDWTGSDNSPLHF
.	TRBV11-1	.	TRBJ2-7	TGTGCCAGCAGCTTAGGACCCTCAGCTTCACTCGAGCAGTACTTC	CASSLGPSASLEQYF
.	TRBV7-9	.	TRBJ1-6	TGTGCCAGCAGCTTGGGACCCGGGGGGCTAGCTGCCCTCCACTTT	CASSLGPGGLAALHF
.	TRBV15	.	TRBJ1-4	TGTGCCACCAGCAGAGAGGACAATAATGAAAAACTGTTTTTT	CATSREDNNEKLFF
few	TRBV4-1	TRBD1	TRBJ1-2	TGCGCCAGCAGCTATACCCGACAGGGCGGTTTGAACTATGGCTACACCTTC	CASSYTRQGGLNYGYTF
many	TRBV3-1	.	TRBJ1-2	TGTGCCAGCAGCCAAAGATGGGAGGGCAATGGCTACACCTTC	CASSQRWEGNGYTF
.	TRBV29-1	.	TRBJ1-2	TGCAGCGTTATTGCTGACGGGGGCTACACCTTC	CSVIADGGYTF
.	TRBV15	.	TRBJ2-2	TGTGCCGCCAGCAGCCGCGCGGTGCAGTCCACCGGGGAGCTGTTTTTT	CAASSRAVQSTGELFF
.	TRBV20-1	TRBD2	TRBJ2-7	TGCAGTGCGCCTAGCGGCTCCTACGAGCAGTACTTC	CSAPSGSYEQYF
.	TRBV9	.	TRBJ1-6	TGTGCCAGCAGCCGTTTGGACAGCTATAATTCACCCCTCCACTTT	CASSRLDSYNSPLHF
many	TRBV5-6	.	TRBJ2-5	TGTGCCAGCAGCTTGGGGTCTAAAGAGACCCAGTACTTC	CASSLGSKETQYF
once	TRBV2	.	TRBJ1-4	TGTGCCAGCAAAGGGACGCAAAGCCCAGGGGTTACAGAGATTGAAAAACTGTTTTTT	CASKGTQSPGVTEIEKLFF